This entry lists 30 T cell receptor beta chains sequenced from one sample in a study of T cells after yellow fever vaccination. MiXCR, applied by TCRdb to the 5' RACE reads, yields one record per CDR3 protein. The sample holds hundreds of thousands of distinct CDR3 sequences, approximately 15% seen once. The source was PBMCs, collected on the day of the yellow fever booster vaccination. The receptors were sampled from a man aged 25 to 45 who received the YFV17D yellow fever vaccine.

This clonotype has more than one count but fewer than ten. This chain uses TRBV20-1 with TRBJ1-1, with D unclear. The ends were cut back, 3 bases at V and 2 bases at J, with 13 bases in the middle. Germline CDR1 and CDR2: DFQATT and SNEGSKA (reference sequence). The CDR3 covers 14 residues. CDR3 in amino acids: CSASSVPANTEAFF. The CDR3 region has the DNA TGCAGTGCTAGTTCAGTGCCAGCAAACACTGAAGCTTTCTTT.

This clonotype was counted a few times. The rearrangement links TRBV20-1 to TRBJ2-7; TRBD2 matches at 12 bases. The CDR3 is made up of 14 amino acids. The trim removed 4 bases at V and 3 bases at J, leaving 4 bases unmatched. Germline-derived CDR1 and CDR2 are DFQATT and SNEGSKA (reference sequence). CDR3 protein: CSAMRTSGVYEQYF. CDR3 sequence (DNA): TGCAGTGCTATGCGGACTAGCGGGGTCTACGAGCAGTACTTC.

In this sample, this clonotype turned up many times. V and J are TRBV27 and TRBJ2-1, with TRBD2 matching 8 bases. Unmatched junction bases numbered 3, after V lost 3 bases and J lost 5 bases. Per the germline V gene, CDR1 is MNHEY and CDR2 is SMNVEV (reference sequence). The CDR3 totals 14 residues. The CDR3 DNA reads TGTGCCAGCAGTTTTATAGCGGGACACAATGAGCAGTTCTTC. Translated, it gives CASSFIAGHNEQFF.

This clonotype was found a few times. The chain recombines TRBV15 with TRBJ2-7, with D perhaps matching TRBD1 or TRBD2 (5 bases each). The CDR3 totals 13 residues. Germline V lookup: CDR1 LNHNV, CDR2 YYDKDF (reference sequence). Trimming pared 4 bases from V and 7 bases from J, leaving 14 bases between. CDR3 region: CATSIGGTLEQYF. The CDR3 bases are TGTGCCACCAGCATTGGTGGGACCTTAGAGCAGTACTTC.

V and J are TRBV20-1 and TRBJ2-3; 13 bases are shared with TRBD2. V lost 0 bases and J lost 5; bases outside the gene matches: 2. Germline V gene sequence: CDR1 DFQATT, CDR2 SNEGSKA (reference sequence). The CDR3 is made up of 15 amino acids. The CDR3 region has the DNA TGCAGTGCTAGAGAACTAGCGGGAGGGTTAGATACGCAGTATTTT. This encodes CSARELAGGLDTQYF.

In its sample, this clonotype was seen a few times. At one boundary the junction diverges from the germline segment, which might be a read error. V gene TRBV20-1 combines with J gene TRBJ1-5; 7 nucleotides agree with TRBD1. CDR1 is DFQATT, CDR2 SNEGSKA, per germline (reference sequence). This CDR3 comprises 11 residues. The DNA of the CDR3 is TGCAGTGCTAGGGGGGACAGAGTCATGCTTTTT. Translation gives CSARGDRVMLF.

The rearrangement joins TRBV20-1 to TRBJ2-7; no firm D call. The CDR3 is made up of 12 amino acids. Per the germline V gene, CDR1 is DFQATT and CDR2 is SNEGSKA (reference sequence). Trimming took 6 bases from V and 6 from J, leaving 15 bases between them. The CDR3 nucleotides are TGCAGTGCCCCGGGCCCCACCCGCGAGCAGTACTTC. Translated: CSAPGPTREQYF.

V and J are TRBV7-3 and TRBJ2-7; 10 nucleotides agree with TRBD1. CDR3 length equals 15 residues. V shed 5 bases and J 5 bases; nucleotides not matched to a gene: 9. Germline lookup yields CDR1 SGHTA and CDR2 FQGTGA. The CDR3 DNA is TGTGCCAGCAGCAAGGGACAGGGGCCTTTCGACGAGCAGTACTTC. It translates to CASSKGQGPFDEQYF. The full variable domain, with the rest looked up from reference TRBV7-3 and TRBJ2-7, is GAGVSQTPSNKVTEKGKYVELRCDPISGHTALYWYRQSLGQGPEFLIYFQGTGAADDSGLPNDRFFAVRPEGSVSTLKIQRTERGDSAVYLCASSKGQGPFDEQYFGPGTRLTVT.

This chain connects TRBV4-1 to TRBJ2-1; D is unresolved. V was cut by 1 base and J by 10 bases, with 5 bases left in between. Germline assignment: CDR1 MGHRA and CDR2 YSYEKL. The CDR3 sequence is 11 residues long. The CDR3 nucleotides read TGCGCCAGCAGCCAAGCCCACGAGCAGTTCTTC. This codes for CASSQAHEQFF.

The rearrangement links TRBV5-5 to TRBJ1-1; a possible D gene is TRBD1 (5 bases). The CDR3 totals 15 residues. Germline-derived CDR1 and CDR2 are SGHKS and YYEKEE (reference sequence). V shed 4 bases and J shed 6 bases, with 19 bases lying between them. CDR3 sequence (DNA): TGTGCCAGCAGCCCACCGGGGAGGGGAAACTCTGAAGCTTTCTTT. Translating gives CASSPPGRGNSEAFF.

This chain connects TRBV20-1 to TRBJ1-1, with D unresolved. This CDR3 has 13 amino acids. V was trimmed by 0 bases and J by 0 bases, leaving 5 bases between them. CDR1 is DFQATT, CDR2 SNEGSKA, per germline (reference sequence). DNA for the CDR3: TGCAGTGCTAGAGACATGGTGAACACTGAAGCTTTCTTT. As protein: CSARDMVNTEAFF.

At least ten counts were recorded for this clonotype. The chain carries TRBV5-1 and TRBJ2-1, with D possibly matching TRBD1 (5 bases). This CDR3 region has 13 residues. The germline CDR1 and CDR2 sequences are SGHRS and YFSETQ. With 3 bases removed from V and 5 bases from J, the gap between germline ends came to 9 bases. The CDR3 sequence is CASSSDRHNEQFF. CDR3 sequence (DNA): TGCGCCAGCAGCTCCGACAGACACAATGAGCAGTTCTTC. The whole variable domain, filled in from reference TRBV5-1 and TRBJ2-1, reads KAGVTQTPRYLIKTRGQQVTLSCSPISGHRSVSWYQQTPGQGLQFLFEYFSETQRNKGNFPGRFSGRQFSNSRSEMNVSTLELGDSALYLCASSSDRHNEQFFGPGTRLTVL.

This clonotype was counted a few times. The CDR3 loop is CATRGWEGGILETQYF. The CDR3 nucleotides read TGCGCCACCCGGGGGTGGGAAGGGGGCATTTTGGAGACCCAGTACTTC. This chain connects TRBV10-2 to TRBJ2-5; D is possibly TRBD1 (7 bases). Deletions cut 10 bases from V and 5 bases from J, with 26 bases between. Germline V gene lookup returns CDR1 WSHSY and CDR2 SAAADI. The CDR3 is 16 amino acids.

The chain combines TRBV30 with TRBJ2-1; 7 nucleotides line up with TRBD2. The CDR3 length is 18 residues. The V gene end was trimmed by 3 bases and the J gene end by 4 bases; junction bases not matched to a gene: 18. The germline gives CDR1 GTSNPN, CDR2 SVGIG (reference sequence). The CDR3 sequence is CAWSGTSALRVYYNEQFF. CDR3 DNA sequence: TGTGCCTGGAGCGGTACTAGCGCTCTCCGCGTCTATTACAATGAGCAGTTCTTC.

This clonotype has more than one count but fewer than ten. The chain combines TRBV5-1 with TRBJ2-1; TRBD2 matches at 11 bases. Germline lookup yields CDR1 SGHRS and CDR2 YFSETQ. V shed 4 bases, J shed 9 bases, and the junction held 15 bases outside the gene matches. CDR3 length: 17 amino acids. CDR3 in amino acids: CASSTGGLAGGPSEQFF. CDR3 nucleotide sequence: TGCGCCAGCAGCACAGGGGGATTAGCGGGAGGGCCGAGTGAGCAGTTCTTC.

The chain has TRBV6-5 and TRBJ2-7; D possibly uses TRBD1 or TRBD2 (6 bases each). Trimming took off 4 bases at V and 4 bases at J, with 14 bases between the two ends. From germline, CDR1 is MNHEY and CDR2 SVGAGI. The CDR3 loop spans 14 amino acids. CDR3 protein: CASSFTGATYEQYF. In nucleotides, the CDR3 is TGTGCCAGCAGTTTTACGGGGGCAACATACGAGCAGTACTTC.

This chain connects TRBV6-5 to TRBJ2-3; a weak D match, TRBD2 (6 bases). The CDR3 spans 16 residues. V was pared by 4 bases and J by 0 bases, with 14 bases between. CDR1 is MNHEY, CDR2 SVGAGI, per germline. The CDR3 DNA sequence: TGTGCCAGCAGTTCTCGGACTAAGCGGAGCACAGATACGCAGTATTTT. Amino acid sequence: CASSSRTKRSTDTQYF.

V usage is TRBV7-3 and J usage is TRBJ2-1, with D perhaps assigned TRBD1 or TRBD2 (7 bases each). The germline V gene encodes CDR1 SGHTA and CDR2 FQGTGA. The CDR3 is 15 amino acids. The V end was cut by 5 bases, the J end by 2 bases, with 13 bases between. The CDR3 nucleotides are TGTGCCAGCAGCCTCTCAGGGGGGGCCTACAATGAGCAGTTCTTC. It specifies CASSLSGGAYNEQFF.

This clonotype has at least ten counts. Here the CDR3 reads CASSYGGGANVLTF. The CDR3 coding sequence is TGTGCCAGCAGTTACGGGGGGGGGGCCAACGTCCTGACTTTC. The rearrangement uses TRBV6-2 or TRBV6-3 and TRBJ2-6, with D tentatively TRBD2 (6 bases). The CDR3 totals 14 residues. Trimming shortened V by 2 bases and J by 4 bases, and 6 bases separated the two germline ends. The germline V gene encodes CDR1 MNHEY and CDR2 SVGEGT.

This clonotype turned up a few times. The rearrangement uses TRBV10-3 and TRBJ2-5; D is unclear. The CDR3 has 12 residues. CDR1 ENHRY and CDR2 SYGVKD come from the germline V gene. Between the trimmed V and J ends, which lost 4 bases and 5 bases, there was a span of 8 bases. The CDR3 DNA follows: TGTGCCATCAGTGGAGTTGGCGAGACCCAGTACTTC. This translates into CAISGVGETQYF.

This clonotype was recorded at least ten times. The chain carries TRBV7-2 and TRBJ2-7; the D gene is possibly TRBD1 (6 bases). Trimming took 5 bases from V and 3 from J, leaving 8 bases between them. CDR1 SGHTA and CDR2 FQGNSA come from the germline V gene. The CDR3 loop spans 12 amino acids. CDR3 sequence reads: CASSKDSYEQYF. CDR3 nucleotides: TGTGCCAGCAGCAAGGACAGCTACGAGCAGTACTTC.

This clonotype turned up a few times. The rearrangement uses TRBV4-1 and TRBJ2-1; D gene unclear. Per germline, CDR1 MGHRA and CDR2 YSYEKL. The ends were cut back, 0 bases at V and 0 bases at J, with 9 bases in the middle. This CDR3 contains 16 residues. The CDR3 DNA sequence: TGCGCCAGCAGCCAAGAAGACACGAACTCCTACAATGAGCAGTTCTTC. Translating it yields CASSQEDTNSYNEQFF.

The V and J genes are TRBV14 and TRBJ2-5; 7 nucleotides line up with TRBD1. The junction had 9 bases not matched to a gene; V was cut back by 0 bases and J by 5 bases. The CDR3 consists of 16 residues. Germline CDR1 reads SGHDN; CDR2 reads FVKESK. CDR3 nucleotide sequence: TGTGCCAGCAGCCAAGAAAGGCAGGGGGTTTTGGAGACCCAGTACTTC. It is translated as CASSQERQGVLETQYF.

The V call is TRBV12-3 or TRBV12-4, the J call TRBJ2-2; TRBD2 matches 8 bases. The V segment lost 0 bases and the J segment 4 bases; nucleotides outside the gene matches: 4. This CDR3 has 16 amino acids. CDR3 sequence reads: CASSLALAGITGELFF. The CDR3 DNA is TGTGCCAGCAGTTTAGCCCTAGCGGGCATCACCGGGGAGCTGTTTTTT.

The V gene is TRBV12-3 or TRBV12-4, the J gene TRBJ2-7; 7 nucleotides match TRBD2. The ends lost 4 bases at V and 0 bases at J; junction bases unmatched: 3. The CDR3 is 14 residues long. This CDR3 is CASSSGTNSYEQYF. Written as DNA, the CDR3 is TGTGCCAGCAGTTCCGGGACTAACTCCTACGAGCAGTACTTC.

This clonotype was seen only a few times. The chain is built from TRBV15 and TRBJ2-5; 9 bases map to TRBD2. The CDR3 has 14 amino acids. Germline V gene sequence: CDR1 LNHNV, CDR2 YYDKDF (reference sequence). After removal of 4 bases from V and 2 bases from J, the junction contained 2 bases not matched to a gene. The DNA for the CDR3 is TGTGCCACCAGCAAGGGACTAGCTCAAGAGACCCAGTACTTC. It yields the protein CATSKGLAQETQYF.

This chain joins TRBV6-4 and TRBJ1-5; D is possibly TRBD1 (6 bases). V was pared by 7 bases and J by 7 bases, with 11 bases between. The CDR3 is 12 amino acids. Germline V gene lookup returns CDR1 MRHNA and CDR2 SNTAGT. CDR3 sequence reads: CASTGVRQPQHF. The CDR3 DNA is TGTGCCAGCACAGGGGTGAGGCAGCCCCAGCATTTT.

This clonotype was detected only a few times. The chain has TRBV27 and TRBJ1-4, with 7 bases that match TRBD1. Germline trimming cut 3 bases from V and 8 bases from J; bases unmatched to any gene: 9. Germline CDR1 is MNHEY and CDR2 is SMNVEV (reference sequence). The CDR3 covers 15 residues. In DNA form, the CDR3 reads TGTGCCAGCAGTTTGCGGGACAGTGTATGGGAAAAACTGTTTTTT. The encoded protein is CASSLRDSVWEKLFF.

The chain joins TRBV10-3 to TRBJ2-1; the match to TRBD2 covers 14 bases. Germline CDR1 reads ENHRY; CDR2 reads SYGVKD. The CDR3 is made up of 17 amino acids. The V segment lost 3 bases and the J segment 3 bases; nucleotides outside the gene matches: 4. The CDR3 is CAISEGTSGRDYNEQFF. The CDR3 DNA is TGTGCCATCAGTGAAGGGACTAGCGGGAGAGACTACAATGAGCAGTTCTTC.

The chain combines TRBV12-5 with TRBJ2-5; 16 nucleotides line up with TRBD2. Germline CDR1 LGHNT, CDR2 FRNRAP. The CDR3 runs 17 residues. V trimming: 6 bases; J trimming: 2 bases; junction bases outside the gene matches: 6. This CDR3 is CASGPGLAGGRQETQYF. CDR3 coding DNA: TGTGCTAGTGGCCCGGGACTAGCGGGAGGGCGGCAAGAGACCCAGTACTTC.